A selection of T cell receptor beta chains follows, all from one sample in a study of shared clonotypes between healthy human individuals. The repertoire was sequenced with immunoSEQ multiplex PCR; TCRdb's copy has only in-frame clones and lacks some. The sample records about 1.9 million clones, 90% to 95% being singletons. Sequenced input: naive CD8+ T cells from PBMCs. Every receptor here comes from a man in his late teens or twenties in good health. Some clones in this sample may be carry-over from other donors' samples. Both conserved end residues are part of each CDR3. Fields, in order: D gene, V gene, J gene, clone size, CDR3 DNA, CDR3 protein. D genes are given only for firm matches. The listing skips clone size in some rows; elsewhere it reads once, few, many or a size class.

d_gene: TRBD1
v_gene: TRBV19
j_gene: TRBJ1-5
abundance: once
CDR3nt: TGTGCCAGTTATTCTAAAGAGACAGGGGATCAGCCCCAGCATTTT
CDR3aa: CASYSKETGDQPQHF

d_gene: .
v_gene: TRBV5-8
j_gene: TRBJ2-1
abundance: .
CDR3nt: TGTGCCAGCAGCTTGGCGGTAGATGGGCCCGGGGAGCAGTTCTTC
CDR3aa: CASSLAVDGPGEQFF

d_gene: .
v_gene: TRBV7-9
j_gene: TRBJ2-7
abundance: .
CDR3nt: TGTGCCAGCAGCCGGACTTCCTCCCCCTACGAGCAGTACTTC
CDR3aa: CASSRTSSPYEQYF

d_gene: .
v_gene: TRBV4-1
j_gene: TRBJ1-4
abundance: .
CDR3nt: TGCGCCAGCAGCCAACCCTCCCGTGGGAATGAAAAACTGTTTTTT
CDR3aa: CASSQPSRGNEKLFF

d_gene: TRBD2
v_gene: TRBV4-1
j_gene: TRBJ2-7
abundance: .
CDR3nt: TGCGCCAGCAGCCAAGAGAGTCCTAGCGGGATCATCCCCCACGAGCAGTACTTC
CDR3aa: CASSQESPSGIIPHEQYF

d_gene: TRBD2
v_gene: TRBV27
j_gene: TRBJ2-1
abundance: .
CDR3nt: TGTGCCAGCCGGCCGGGGGGCTACAATGAGCAGTTCTTC
CDR3aa: CASRPGGYNEQFF

d_gene: .
v_gene: TRBV5-6
j_gene: TRBJ2-7
abundance: .
CDR3nt: TGTGCCAGCAGCTACCCTCTCGACAAGACCTACGAGCAGTACTTC
CDR3aa: CASSYPLDKTYEQYF

d_gene: TRBD2
v_gene: TRBV7-9
j_gene: TRBJ2-5
abundance: once
CDR3nt: TGTGCCAGCAGCCCCTCCGGACTAGCAGGGGAGACCCAGTACTTC
CDR3aa: CASSPSGLAGETQYF

d_gene: TRBD1
v_gene: TRBV5-1
j_gene: TRBJ2-7
abundance: .
CDR3nt: TGCGCCAGCAGCCGCCGGGACAGGCCGACCTACGAGCAGTACTTC
CDR3aa: CASSRRDRPTYEQYF

d_gene: .
v_gene: TRBV7-2
j_gene: TRBJ2-7
abundance: .
CDR3nt: TGTGCCAGCAGCCCCTGGGATGGGGGCGAGCAGTACTTC
CDR3aa: CASSPWDGGEQYF

d_gene: TRBD2
v_gene: TRBV10-2
j_gene: TRBJ2-7
abundance: .
CDR3nt: TGCGCCAGCAGTGAGGGACTAGCGGGAGGGTTCGAGCAGTACTTC
CDR3aa: CASSEGLAGGFEQYF

d_gene: TRBD1
v_gene: TRBV10-2
j_gene: TRBJ2-7
abundance: .
CDR3nt: TGCGCCAGCAGTGAGCTACGACAGGGGGCAGACGAGCAGTACTTC
CDR3aa: CASSELRQGADEQYF

d_gene: .
v_gene: TRBV7-2
j_gene: TRBJ1-2
abundance: once
CDR3nt: TGTGCCAGCAGCTTAGTGGCTTTTGGGGAGGATGGCTACACCTTC
CDR3aa: CASSLVAFGEDGYTF

d_gene: .
v_gene: TRBV21-1
j_gene: TRBJ2-1
abundance: .
CDR3nt: TGTGCCAGCAGCAAACCCAGGGGACAGGGGGCCATCGGTAATGAGCAGTTCTTC
CDR3aa: CASSKPRGQGAIGNEQFF

d_gene: .
v_gene: TRBV7-9
j_gene: TRBJ2-7
abundance: .
CDR3nt: TGTGCCAGCAGCTTAGCCGGGGCCCCATACGAGCAGTACTTC
CDR3aa: CASSLAGAPYEQYF

d_gene: .
v_gene: TRBV5-4
j_gene: TRBJ2-2
abundance: .
CDR3nt: TGTGCCAGCAGTTCGACTGCCGGGGAGCTGTTTTTT
CDR3aa: CASSSTAGELFF

d_gene: TRBD1
v_gene: TRBV4-1
j_gene: TRBJ2-7
abundance: .
CDR3nt: TGCGCCAGCAGCCGAATACTCAAGGACAGGGGGCTAGGGTACGAGCAGTACTTC
CDR3aa: CASSRILKDRGLGYEQYF

d_gene: TRBD1
v_gene: TRBV6-1
j_gene: TRBJ2-7
abundance: once
CDR3nt: TGTGCCATCGACGCCGGGACAGTGTCCTACGAGCAGTACTTC
CDR3aa: CAIDAGTVSYEQYF

d_gene: .
v_gene: TRBV19
j_gene: TRBJ2-7
abundance: once
CDR3nt: TGTGCCAGTAGTGTGGGGAATGGGGTACCGAGCTACGAGCAGTACTTC
CDR3aa: CASSVGNGVPSYEQYF

d_gene: .
v_gene: TRBV7-9
j_gene: TRBJ2-7
abundance: .
CDR3nt: TGTGCCAGCAGCTTCAAGGCATCGGCCTACGAGCAGTACTTC
CDR3aa: CASSFKASAYEQYF

d_gene: .
v_gene: TRBV9
j_gene: TRBJ2-7
abundance: .
CDR3nt: TGTGCCAGCAGTCCCCTGAGGGGGAAACAGCCCTACGAGCAGTACTTC
CDR3aa: CASSPLRGKQPYEQYF

d_gene: .
v_gene: TRBV6-5
j_gene: TRBJ2-2
abundance: .
CDR3nt: TGTGCCAGCAGTTATGTGGGGGAGCTGTTTTTT
CDR3aa: CASSYVGELFF

d_gene: .
v_gene: TRBV5-1
j_gene: TRBJ2-2
abundance: .
CDR3nt: TGCGCCAGCATGGAACGGGGGCGATCCCCCGGGGAGCTGTTTTTT
CDR3aa: CASMERGRSPGELFF

d_gene: .
v_gene: TRBV27
j_gene: TRBJ2-2
abundance: .
CDR3nt: TGTGCCAGCAGTTTATTTATTTTTTCAGGCGGGGAGCTGTTTTTT
CDR3aa: CASSLFIFSGGELFF

d_gene: .
v_gene: TRBV14
j_gene: TRBJ1-5
abundance: .
CDR3nt: TGTGCCAGCAGCCCAAGTACAGGACAGCCCCAGCATTTT
CDR3aa: CASSPSTGQPQHF

d_gene: .
v_gene: TRBV29-1
j_gene: TRBJ1-2
abundance: .
CDR3nt: TGCAGCGCTGACCCTCACCAGGGTCACTATGGCTACACCTTC
CDR3aa: CSADPHQGHYGYTF

d_gene: .
v_gene: TRBV29-1
j_gene: TRBJ2-6
abundance: .
CDR3nt: TGCAGCGTTGAAGACAGGGGTGGGGCCAACGTCCTGACTTTC
CDR3aa: CSVEDRGGANVLTF

d_gene: .
v_gene: TRBV7-9
j_gene: TRBJ1-1
abundance: once
CDR3nt: TGTGCCAGCAGCACACCGCACGGGGTGGGTGAGGTCACTGAAGCTTTCTTT
CDR3aa: CASSTPHGVGEVTEAFF

d_gene: .
v_gene: TRBV2
j_gene: TRBJ1-2
abundance: .
CDR3nt: TGTGCCAGCAGTGGCCGACAAACGGACTATGGCTACACCTTC
CDR3aa: CASSGRQTDYGYTF

d_gene: TRBD1
v_gene: TRBV6-5
j_gene: TRBJ2-7
abundance: .
CDR3nt: TGTGCCAGCAAACAGACAGGGGGGTCCTACGAGCAGTACTTC
CDR3aa: CASKQTGGSYEQYF

d_gene: TRBD1
v_gene: TRBV27
j_gene: TRBJ2-4
abundance: .
CDR3nt: TGTGCCAGCACCCCGGTCGGGACAGACCTAGCCAAAAACATTCAGTACTTC
CDR3aa: CASTPVGTDLAKNIQYF

d_gene: TRBD1
v_gene: TRBV27
j_gene: TRBJ1-2
abundance: .
CDR3nt: TGTGCCAGCAGTCTGACAGGGACTAACTATGGCTACACCTTC
CDR3aa: CASSLTGTNYGYTF

d_gene: .
v_gene: TRBV15
j_gene: TRBJ1-5
abundance: once
CDR3nt: TGTGCCACCAGCAGTTCGGACAATCAGCCCCAGCATTTT
CDR3aa: CATSSSDNQPQHF

d_gene: .
v_gene: TRBV6-1
j_gene: TRBJ2-7
abundance: .
CDR3nt: TGTGCCAGCAGTGTCCGGGACTCAGCCTACGAGCAGTACTTC
CDR3aa: CASSVRDSAYEQYF

d_gene: .
v_gene: TRBV29-1
j_gene: TRBJ1-2
abundance: .
CDR3nt: TGCAGCGTGATTACGGGGGGCACGGCCTACTATGGTTACACCTTC
CDR3aa: CSVITGGTAYYGYTF

d_gene: .
v_gene: TRBV6-5
j_gene: TRBJ2-7
abundance: .
CDR3nt: TGTGCCAGCAGTTGTGGAGCAGGGGATGAGACCTACGAGCAGTACTTC
CDR3aa: CASSCGAGDETYEQYF